The 18 T cell receptor beta chains in this list originate from one sample, sequenced in a study of cytotoxic CD8 clonotypes in ibrutinib-treated CLL. The data were produced by immunoSEQ multiplex PCR, yet TCRdb's version contains in-frame clones alone and is incomplete. Of about 300,000 clones in the sample, 65% to 85% were seen once. The starting material was PBMCs, obtained at disease progression, from a patient treated with ibrutinib. The receptors stem from a human donor with chronic lymphocytic leukemia.

CDR3 loop: CASSFTGTSVFYEQYF. CDR3 bases: TGTGCCAGCAGCTTTACCGGGACTAGCGTTTTTTACGAGCAGTACTTC. V usage is TRBV11-2 and J usage is TRBJ2-7, with TRBD2 identical over 10 bases. The CDR3 has 16 amino acids. V shed 3 bases and J 4 bases; nucleotides not matched to a gene: 9. The germline CDR1 and CDR2 sequences are SGHAT and FQNNGV.

The chain couples TRBV6-1 to TRBJ1-2; perhaps TRBD1 as D (5 bases). Germline V gene data show CDR1 as MNHNS and CDR2 as SASEGT. The V and J ends lost 3 bases and 0 bases respectively, with 11 bases between them. CDR3 length: 15 residues. The CDR3 loop is CASSDPRQSNYGYTF. CDR3 nucleotides: TGTGCCAGCAGTGATCCGAGACAGTCTAACTATGGCTACACCTTC.

The J gene is TRBJ1-1, the V gene TRBV10-3; the D gene is possibly TRBD1 (5 bases). The CDR3 covers 12 residues. Germline V lookup: CDR1 ENHRY, CDR2 SYGVKD. V lost 6 bases to trimming and J lost 13 bases, with 18 bases between them. The CDR3 nucleotides are TGTGCCATCAGAGCTGAGGGGCGGGGAGTTTTCTTT. Residues: CAIRAEGRGVFF.

This chain links TRBV9 with TRBJ2-5; the match to TRBD2 covers 14 bases. This CDR3 has 19 amino acids. Germline trimming cut 2 bases from V and 5 bases from J; bases unmatched to any gene: 14. Germline V gene sequence: CDR1 SGDLS, CDR2 YYNGEE. CDR3 in DNA: TGTGCCAGCAGCGTGGCACCGGGACTAGCGGGGGACCGTGCCGAGACCCAGTACTTC. Encoded protein: CASSVAPGLAGDRAETQYF. Full variable domain (outside the CDR3, taken from reference TRBV9 and TRBJ2-5): DSGVTQTPKHLITATGQRVTLRCSPRSGDLSVYWYQQSLDQGLQFLIQYYNGEERAKGNILERFSAQQFPDLHSELNLSSLELGDSALYFCASSVAPGLAGDRAETQYFGPGTRLLVL.

This chain links TRBV9 with TRBJ1-2; D ambiguous. Germline CDR1 SGDLS, CDR2 YYNGEE. The CDR3 extends over 19 amino acids. The ends were cut back, 4 bases at V and 7 bases at J, with 32 bases in the middle. CDR3 sequence: CASSSSSQAALLRLGGYTF. The DNA for the CDR3 is TGTGCCAGCAGCTCCAGTAGTCAGGCTGCGCTACTCAGATTGGGTGGCTACACCTTC.

This rearrangement joins TRBV11-2 to TRBJ2-1, with 8 bases lining up with TRBD1. CDR1 and CDR2 (germline): SGHAT, FQNNGV. The CDR3 is 15 residues long. Trimming at V came to 4 bases and at J to 7 bases, leaving 9 bases not matched to a gene. The CDR3 protein is CASSSGTGIANEQFF. The CDR3 DNA sequence: TGTGCCAGCAGCTCCGGGACAGGTATCGCGAATGAGCAGTTCTTC. Based on the CDR3 plus reference TRBV11-2 and TRBJ2-1, the full variable domain is EAGVAQSPRYKIIEKRQSVAFWCNPISGHATLYWYQQILGQGPKLLIQFQNNGVVDDSQLPKDRFSAERLKGVDSTLKIQPAKLEDSAVYLCASSSGTGIANEQFFGPGTRLTVL.

The chain combines TRBV19 with TRBJ2-7; weak D call: TRBD1 (6 bases). This CDR3 is 13 amino acids long. Germline CDR1 LNHDA, CDR2 SQIVND (reference sequence). V was clipped by 6 bases and J by 7 bases, with 16 bases between them. The CDR3 sequence is CASSPDSLEEQYF. DNA of the CDR3: TGTGCCAGTAGCCCGGACAGCCTTGAGGAGCAGTACTTC.

The chain is built from TRBV9 and TRBJ2-3, with 8 bases matching TRBD1. The ends lost 4 bases at V and 2 bases at J; junction bases unmatched: 6. CDR3 length: 15 amino acids. CDR1 and CDR2 (germline): SGDLS, YYNGEE. This chain's CDR3 is CASSYWTGNTDTQYF. As DNA, the CDR3 is TGTGCCAGCAGCTATTGGACAGGGAACACAGATACGCAGTATTTT.

The J gene is TRBJ2-5, the V gene TRBV11-2; the match to TRBD2 covers 11 bases. The V gene end was trimmed by 1 base and the J gene end by 5 bases; junction bases not matched to a gene: 3. CDR3 size: 15 residues. Germline values: CDR1 SGHAT, CDR2 FQNNGV. The CDR3 reads CASSLALAGVETQYF. DNA of the CDR3: TGTGCCAGCAGCTTAGCACTAGCGGGGGTGGAGACCCAGTACTTC.

This chain uses TRBV10-3 with TRBJ2-2; D possibly uses TRBD1 or TRBD2 (6 bases each). Germline V gene data show CDR1 as ENHRY and CDR2 as SYGVKD. The CDR3 runs 14 residues. V was pared by 7 bases and J by 1 base, with 10 bases between. The CDR3 region has the DNA TGTGCCATCAAGGCGGGACAGAACACCGGGGAGCTGTTTTTT. It is translated as CAIKAGQNTGELFF.

This sequence joins TRBV18 and TRBJ1-5, with TRBD1 as a possible D gene (5 bases). Looked up from germline, CDR1 is KGHSH and CDR2 is LQKENI. The CDR3 sequence is 12 residues long. Between the trimmed V and J ends, which lost 3 bases and 5 bases, there was a span of 5 bases. The CDR3 loop reads CASSPGDQPQHF. The CDR3 nucleotides read TGTGCCAGCTCACCGGGGGATCAGCCCCAGCATTTT.

The CDR3 reads CASSVVWGGYNEQFF. The CDR3 DNA reads as TGTGCCAGCAGCGTAGTCTGGGGGGGCTACAATGAGCAGTTCTTC. This chain links TRBV9 with TRBJ2-1, with 7 positions matching TRBD2. Trimming removed 0 bases from V and 3 bases from J; junction bases left unmatched: 3. CDR3 length: 15 amino acids. Germline V gives CDR1 SGDLS, CDR2 YYNGEE.

The gene calls are TRBV13 and TRBJ2-7; D uncertain. The V end lost 5 bases, the J end lost 6 bases, and 14 bases lay between the germline ends. CDR1 is PRHDT and CDR2 is FYEKMQ in the germline V gene (reference sequence). The CDR3 has 13 residues. The CDR3 nucleotides read TGTGCCAGCAGCCCTTGGGGTCAGGTCGAGCAGTACTTC. This gives the protein CASSPWGQVEQYF.

The chain is built from TRBV4-3 and TRBJ2-7, with 11 bases aligning to TRBD1. V was clipped by 0 bases and J by 3 bases; unmatched bases: 7. This CDR3 comprises 17 residues. CDR1 and CDR2 from the germline V gene are LGHNA and YSLEER. This CDR3 reads CASSQDLRTGGVYEQYF. The DNA for the CDR3 is TGCGCCAGCAGCCAAGATTTGCGGACAGGGGGCGTCTACGAGCAGTACTTC.

The genes are TRBV29-1 and TRBJ1-2; weak D call: TRBD1 (5 bases). Germline CDR1 is SQVTM and CDR2 is ANQGSEA. The CDR3 is made up of 16 amino acids. V lost 1 base to trimming and J lost 0 bases, with 15 bases between them. The CDR3 DNA is TGCAGCGTTGAAGGGCGGGACTTAAGAACTAACTATGGCTACACCTTC. It encodes CSVEGRDLRTNYGYTF.

The V gene is TRBV6-6, the J gene TRBJ1-6, with 8 bases matching TRBD1. This CDR3 has 13 amino acids. Germline V gene data show CDR1 as MNHNY and CDR2 as SVGAGI (reference sequence). With 6 bases clipped from V and 9 bases from J, the junction kept 4 bases outside the gene matches. CDR3 residues: CASSPDRVSPLHF. The CDR3 DNA reads as TGTGCCAGCAGCCCGGACAGGGTTTCACCCCTCCACTTT.

V gene TRBV29-1 combines with J gene TRBJ1-2, with 8 bases matching TRBD1. V lost 3 bases, J lost 8 bases, and 11 bases stayed unmatched. The germline V gene has CDR1 SQVTM and CDR2 ANQGSEA. This CDR3 has 14 residues. CDR3 bases: TGCAGCGTTGATCGGACAGGGACCTTATCGGGCTACACCTTC. This gives the protein CSVDRTGTLSGYTF.

CDR3 in DNA: TGTGCCAGCAGCGTAGCTTTGGTTGGCGAGCAGTACTTC. Translation gives CASSVALVGEQYF. The chain joins TRBV9 to TRBJ2-7; D is uncertain. The CDR3 is made up of 13 amino acids. V was pared by 0 bases and J by 6 bases, with 10 bases between. Looked up from germline, CDR1 is SGDLS and CDR2 is YYNGEE.